Listed here are 28 T cell receptor beta chains from one sample, sequenced in a study of blood T cell repertoires in COVID-19. Data came from immunoSEQ multiplex PCR; TCRdb stores just in-frame clones and leaves some out. The sample yields about 230,000 clones, over 80% seen once. The sequenced sample consisted of peripheral blood. Source of these receptors: a woman in her 70s with active or convalescent COVID-19.

This CDR3 reads CASSYFSGGVTDTQYF. The DNA of the CDR3 is TGTGCCAGCAGTTACTTTAGCGGGGGTGTCACAGATACGCAGTATTTT. The rearrangement uses TRBV6-2 or TRBV6-3 and TRBJ2-3; 9 positions match TRBD2. The junction had 4 bases not matched to a gene; V was cut back by 1 base and J by 2 bases. CDR3 size: 16 residues. CDR1 and CDR2 from the germline V gene are MNHEY and SVGEGT.

This sequence joins TRBV7-3 and TRBJ1-2, with D maybe TRBD1 (6 bases). The germline V gene has CDR1 SGHTA and CDR2 FQGTGA. This CDR3 contains 13 residues. Deletions cut 0 bases from V and 10 bases from J, with 12 bases between. CDR3 loop: CASSLTREGDYTF. The DNA of the CDR3 is TGTGCCAGCAGCTTAACCCGGGAGGGGGACTACACCTTC. The whole variable domain, remainder taken from reference TRBV7-3 and TRBJ1-2, is GAGVSQTPSNKVTEKGKYVELRCDPISGHTALYWYRQSLGQGPEFLIYFQGTGAADDSGLPNDRFFAVRPEGSVSTLKIQRTERGDSAVYLCASSLTREGDYTFGSGTRLTVV.

This rearrangement joins TRBV27 to TRBJ2-7, with 9 nucleotides matching TRBD2. Looked up from germline, CDR1 is MNHEY and CDR2 is SMNVEV (reference sequence). J gave up 7 bases and V 6 bases, and 13 bases lay outside the gene matches. The CDR3 length is 15 residues. CDR3 nucleotides: TGTGCCAGCAGCCGGAAACTAGCGGGTAGTCGGGAGCAGTACTTC. It specifies CASSRKLAGSREQYF.

The chain uses TRBV10-3 and TRBJ1-5, with 9 bases matching TRBD1. The CDR3 extends over 16 amino acids. The germline CDR1 and CDR2 sequences are ENHRY and SYGVKD. The J segment lost 6 bases and the V segment lost 2 bases, leaving 8 bases of the junction unmatched. The CDR3 nucleotides read TGTGCCATCAGTGAGGGACCGGGACAGGGCCCTCAGCCCCAGCATTTT. Amino acid sequence: CAISEGPGQGPQPQHF.

This clone was seen just once. The genes are TRBV19 and TRBJ1-2; TRBD1 matches at 8 bases. Trimming removed 6 bases from V and 8 bases from J; junction bases left unmatched: 11. The CDR3 spans 14 residues. Germline V CDR1 and CDR2: LNHDA, SQIVND (reference sequence). The CDR3 coding sequence is TGTGCCAGTAGCCCTCCCGGGACAGGCGAAGGCTACACCTTC. Translating gives CASSPPGTGEGYTF.

The rearrangement joins TRBV28 to TRBJ2-5; 9 nucleotides match TRBD1. Germline CDR1 and CDR2: MDHEN and SYDVKM. CDR3 length: 15 residues. Trimming at V came to 8 bases and at J to 2 bases, leaving 9 bases not matched to a gene. This CDR3 reads CASGPGQGLQETQYF. CDR3 bases: TGTGCCAGCGGACCGGGACAGGGTCTTCAAGAGACCCAGTACTTC.

For the CDR3, the DNA is TGCGCCAGCTGCCAAGGACTAGCGGGAGCCGGGGAGCTGTTTTTT. Amino acid sequence: CASCQGLAGAGELFF. The chain recombines TRBV5-1 with TRBJ2-2; 13 bases align to TRBD2. The J segment lost 6 bases and the V segment lost 7 bases, leaving 6 bases of the junction unmatched. The CDR3 spans 15 residues. CDR1 is SGHRS and CDR2 is YFSETQ in the germline V gene. The whole variable domain, filled in from reference TRBV5-1 and TRBJ2-2, reads KAGVTQTPRYLIKTRGQQVTLSCSPISGHRSVSWYQQTPGQGLQFLFEYFSETQRNKGNFPGRFSGRQFSNSRSEMNVSTLELGDSALYLCASCQGLAGAGELFFGEGSRLTVL.

V usage is TRBV7-2 and J usage is TRBJ1-5, with D perhaps matching TRBD1 (5 bases). The germline V gene has CDR1 SGHTA and CDR2 FQGNSA. Trimming removed 4 bases from V and 1 base from J, with 8 bases in between. CDR3 length equals 14 residues. Here the CDR3 reads CASSSKGSNQPQHF. CDR3 sequence (DNA): TGTGCCAGCAGCTCAAAGGGGAGCAATCAGCCCCAGCATTTT.

The chain employs TRBV27 and TRBJ2-7, with TRBD1 matching over 8 bases. Germline V gives CDR1 MNHEY, CDR2 SMNVEV (reference sequence). V lost 0 bases to trimming and J lost 2 bases; unmatched junction nucleotides: 6. The CDR3 consists of 16 residues. The DNA of the CDR3 is TGTGCCAGCAGTTTATCGATCCGGACAGGGACCTACGAGCAGTACTTC. Translated, it gives CASSLSIRTGTYEQYF.

CDR3 in DNA: TGTGCCAGCAGTGATATGGCGGGGACGTTGATGAACACTGAAGCTTTCTTT. It translates to CASSDMAGTLMNTEAFF. J is TRBJ1-1 and V is TRBV2; a possible D gene is TRBD1 (5 bases). This CDR3 region has 17 residues. Trimming left V 3 bases short and J 0 bases short, with 17 bases between. CDR1 and CDR2 from the germline V gene are SNHLY and FYNNEI.

This clone was observed a handful of times. The V call is TRBV28, the J call TRBJ1-1, with 7 bases identical to TRBD1. The germline CDR1 and CDR2 sequences are MDHEN and SYDVKM. The CDR3 is 14 amino acids. V shed 5 bases, J shed 5 bases, and the junction held 8 bases outside the gene matches. In DNA, the CDR3 is TGTGCCAGCAGTCCCACAGGGGTCCGGACTGAAGCTTTCTTT. Translated, it gives CASSPTGVRTEAFF.

The V call is TRBV7-2, the J call TRBJ2-1; TRBD1 might be the D (6 bases). The V gene lost 5 bases and the J gene lost 14 bases, with 19 bases spanning the gap. This CDR3 is built from 13 residues. In germline, CDR1 is SGHTA, CDR2 FQGNSA. CDR3 protein: CASSASQGFGEFF. In nucleotides, the CDR3 is TGTGCCAGCAGCGCATCACAGGGCTTTGGGGAGTTCTTC.

This chain's CDR3 is CASSLPHTGQINSPLHF. The CDR3 bases are TGTGCCAGCAGCCTACCCCATACCGGACAGATTAATTCACCCCTCCACTTT. The chain carries TRBV28 and TRBJ1-6, with a weak D call TRBD1 (6 bases). The CDR3 covers 17 residues. V was cut by 6 bases and J by 6 bases, with 21 bases left in between. The germline CDR1 and CDR2 sequences are MDHEN and SYDVKM.

This clone was counted only a few times. The genes are TRBV11-1 and TRBJ2-3; no clear D gene. CDR3 size: 13 residues. The germline V gene encodes CDR1 SGHAT and CDR2 FQDESV (reference sequence). The V end was cut by 5 bases, the J end by 5 bases, with 11 bases between. The CDR3 loop reads CASSPGLRDTQYF. The CDR3 DNA sequence: TGTGCCAGCAGCCCAGGTTTGAGAGATACGCAGTATTTT.

This clone was detected only a few times. This chain connects TRBV28 to TRBJ1-3; D may be TRBD1 (6 bases). V dropped 8 bases and J dropped 0 bases, with 11 bases sitting between them. CDR1 MDHEN and CDR2 SYDVKM come from the germline V gene. This CDR3 contains 14 residues. CDR3 nucleotide sequence: TGTGCCAGCGGGGACACAAACTCTGGAAACACCATATATTTT. It encodes CASGDTNSGNTIYF. Complete variable domain (other parts from reference TRBV28 and TRBJ1-3): DVKVTQSSRYLVKRTGEKVFLECVQDMDHENMFWYRQDPGLGLRLIYFSYDVKMKEKGDIPEGYSVSREKKERFSLILESASTNQTSMYLCASGDTNSGNTIYFGEGSWLTVV.

The chain has TRBV12-3 or TRBV12-4 and TRBJ2-3; D is uncertain. Between the trimmed V and J ends, which lost 6 bases and 6 bases, there was a span of 10 bases. The CDR3 is made up of 12 amino acids. This CDR3 reads CASRDLGDTQYF. CDR3 nucleotides: TGTGCCAGCAGAGACCTGGGCGATACGCAGTATTTT.

The chain uses TRBV30 and TRBJ1-1; D unclear. The V and J ends lost 5 bases and 7 bases respectively, with 11 bases between them. The CDR3 is made up of 11 amino acids. Germline V gene lookup returns CDR1 GTSNPN and CDR2 SVGIG (reference sequence). CDR3 bases: TGTGCCTGGGGCCTGGGCATTGAAGCTTTCTTT. This gives the protein CAWGLGIEAFF.

This sequence joins TRBV27 and TRBJ1-1, with D possibly being TRBD1 (5 bases). This CDR3 region has 16 residues. The ends were cut back, 6 bases at V and 1 base at J, with 18 bases in the middle. Germline CDR1 MNHEY, CDR2 SMNVEV (reference sequence). The DNA of the CDR3 is TGTGCCAGCAGAAGGGGTGAAGGCCGATCGAACACTGAAGCTTTCTTT. Its protein is CASRRGEGRSNTEAFF.

The rearrangement links TRBV19 to TRBJ1-4, with 10 bases matching TRBD1. Germline V CDR1 and CDR2: LNHDA, SQIVND (reference sequence). The V and J ends lost 5 bases and 10 bases, in that order; junction bases with no gene match: 10. The CDR3 contains 15 residues. The CDR3 spells CASSPRRDRGGKLFF. For the CDR3, the DNA is TGTGCCAGTAGTCCTCGGAGGGACAGGGGTGGAAAACTGTTTTTT.

This clone was counted once. The chain employs TRBV6-6 and TRBJ1-2, with D maybe TRBD1 (6 bases). Germline V gene data show CDR1 as MNHNY and CDR2 as SVGAGI (reference sequence). The length of the CDR3 is 15 residues. Trimming pared 0 bases from V and 4 bases from J, leaving 12 bases between. The CDR3 bases are TGTGCCAGCAGTTACTCTCGACAGGCCCTCTATGGCTACACCTTC. Its protein is CASSYSRQALYGYTF.

The chain joins TRBV7-3 to TRBJ2-3, with TRBD2 matching over 7 bases. This CDR3 is built from 15 residues. Unmatched junction bases numbered 9, after V lost 4 bases and J lost 5 bases. Germline V gene data show CDR1 as SGHTA and CDR2 as FQGTGA. DNA of the CDR3: TGTGCCAGCAGCTCCCATGGACTAGAAGGAGATACGCAGTATTTT. It yields the protein CASSSHGLEGDTQYF.

The chain recombines TRBV9 with TRBJ1-1; D not resolved. Per the germline V gene, CDR1 is SGDLS and CDR2 is YYNGEE. The CDR3 spans 13 residues. V lost 0 bases, J lost 4 bases, and 7 bases lay in between. The DNA of the CDR3 is TGTGCCAGCAGCGTAGTTTACGGCACTGAAGCTTTCTTT. Its translation is CASSVVYGTEAFF.

The chain uses TRBV4-1 and TRBJ2-4; 10 nucleotides agree with TRBD1. Germline lookup yields CDR1 MGHRA and CDR2 YSYEKL. The CDR3 loop spans 20 amino acids. The J segment lost 0 bases and the V segment lost 4 bases, leaving 15 bases of the junction unmatched. CDR3 nucleotide sequence: TGCGCCAGCAGCCGGGACCCAGGGACAGGGGTATCAGTAGCCAAAAACATTCAGTACTTC. Translated: CASSRDPGTGVSVAKNIQYF.

The chain recombines TRBV25-1 with TRBJ2-7; possibly TRBD2 for D (5 bases). CDR3 length: 15 residues. CDR1 is MGHDK, CDR2 SYGVNS, per germline. V was trimmed by 5 bases and J by 3 bases, leaving 17 bases between them. CDR3 residues: CASSLRRYGIYEQYF. CDR3 nucleotide sequence: TGTGCCAGCAGTTTGCGCCGTTACGGGATCTACGAGCAGTACTTC.

A few counts support this clone. This chain links TRBV5-1 with TRBJ2-5; possible D gene TRBD2, 6 bases. Trimming shortened V by 4 bases and J by 2 bases, and 12 bases separated the two germline ends. Germline V gives CDR1 SGHRS, CDR2 YFSETQ. The CDR3 runs to 14 residues. The CDR3 nucleotides are TGCGCCAGCAGCCCGGGGGACGAACAAGAGACCCAGTACTTC. Its translation is CASSPGDEQETQYF.

This clone appeared many times. The chain employs TRBV2 and TRBJ1-5, with a tentative D call TRBD1 (6 bases). CDR3 length equals 19 residues. The germline CDR1 and CDR2 sequences are SNHLY and FYNNEI. The ends were cut back, 3 bases at V and 1 base at J, with 22 bases in the middle. CDR3: CASSDRGFGTYLSNQPQHF. CDR3 DNA sequence: TGTGCCAGCAGTGACAGGGGTTTTGGGACATACCTAAGCAATCAGCCCCAGCATTTT.

The chain employs TRBV11-3 and TRBJ1-1; 7 positions agree with TRBD1. This CDR3 has 14 residues. The V and J ends lost 5 bases and 2 bases, in that order; junction bases with no gene match: 5. The germline V gene encodes CDR1 SGHNT and CDR2 YENEEA. Here the CDR3 DNA reads TGTGCCAGCAGCCTGACAGGGCCCAACACTGAAGCTTTCTTT. Amino acid sequence: CASSLTGPNTEAFF.

The genes are TRBV9 and TRBJ2-7; no firm D call. V gave up 3 bases and J gave up 1 base, with 11 bases separating them. The germline CDR1 and CDR2 sequences are SGDLS and YYNGEE. The CDR3 loop spans 14 amino acids. CDR3 sequence reads: CASSARSQSYEQYF. The CDR3 DNA reads TGTGCCAGCAGCGCGCGGAGCCAGTCCTACGAGCAGTACTTC.